A single sample gave rise to the 6 T cell receptor beta chains below, sequenced in a study of blood T cell repertoires in COVID-19. Assay used: immunoSEQ multiplex PCR; TCRdb lists only in-frame clones, some missing. The repertoire holds about 230,000 clones, with roughly 88% as singletons. Sequencing was done on a sample of peripheral blood. These receptors were taken from a woman between 40 and 55 years old who had recovered from COVID-19.

V is TRBV15 and J is TRBJ1-5; D might be TRBD1 (6 bases). Per germline, CDR1 LNHNV and CDR2 YYDKDF (reference sequence). The CDR3 totals 14 residues. With 1 base removed from V and 9 bases from J, the gap between germline ends came to 13 bases. CDR3 nucleotides: TGTGCCACCAGCAGAGGGACAGCTGGAGGGCCCCAGCATTTT. This gives the protein CATSRGTAGGPQHF.

The chain employs TRBV28 and TRBJ2-6; TRBD1 matches 7 bases. J was trimmed by 1 base and V by 7 bases; bases with no gene match: 13. Germline-derived CDR1 and CDR2 are MDHEN and SYDVKM. The CDR3 extends over 18 amino acids. CDR3 loop: CASISDPHRGSGANVLTF. The DNA for the CDR3 is TGTGCCAGCATCTCCGACCCCCACAGGGGTTCTGGGGCCAACGTCCTGACTTTC.

The chain is built from TRBV12-3 or TRBV12-4 and TRBJ1-2; TRBD1 might be the D (5 bases). The CDR3 extends over 13 amino acids. V dropped 2 bases and J dropped 2 bases, with 6 bases sitting between them. CDR3 bases: TGTGCCAGCAGTTTAAACAGGAACTATGGCTACACCTTC. Protein sequence: CASSLNRNYGYTF.

The V and J genes are TRBV4-3 and TRBJ2-1; a weak D match, TRBD2 (6 bases). Trimming removed 0 bases from V and 4 bases from J, with 16 bases in between. Germline-derived CDR1 and CDR2 are LGHNA and YSLEER. The CDR3 totals 17 residues. The CDR3 DNA reads as TGCGCCAGCAGCCAAGATCCGGAGGGGAGGATATACAATGAGCAGTTCTTC. Its protein is CASSQDPEGRIYNEQFF.

The rearrangement links TRBV9 to TRBJ1-1; tentatively, D is TRBD1 (6 bases). Trimming removed 0 bases from V and 4 bases from J, with 19 bases in between. This CDR3 spans 17 amino acids. Germline loops: CDR1 SGDLS, CDR2 YYNGEE. CDR3 protein: CASSVDGGAGIGTEAFF. The CDR3 bases are TGTGCCAGCAGCGTAGATGGGGGGGCTGGTATCGGCACTGAAGCTTTCTTT.

The chain has TRBV3-1 (or the pseudogene TRBV3-2) and TRBJ1-6; perhaps TRBD1 as D (5 bases). The CDR3 runs 15 residues. V was shortened by 6 bases and J by 3 bases, with 12 bases between the two germline ends. Germline values: CDR1 LGHDT, CDR2 YNNKEL (reference sequence). In DNA, the CDR3 is TGTGCCAGCAGGAGAGGACACATCTATAATTCACCCCTCCACTTT. Its protein product is CASRRGHIYNSPLHF.